Following are 26 T cell receptor beta chains from one sample sequenced in a study of control samples from healthy donors and cancer patients. Clones were sequenced by immunoSEQ multiplex PCR, and TCRdb holds only the in-frame ones, with some missing. The table lists fewer than 100,000 clones, roughly four fifths of them singletons. The source material was blood. These receptors all stem from a man aged 55 to 70 in good health.

The chain employs TRBV7-9 and TRBJ2-3; 9 bases are shared with TRBD2. The CDR3 spans 13 residues. The germline CDR1 and CDR2 sequences are SEHNR and FQNEAQ (reference sequence). J was trimmed by 5 bases and V by 4 bases; bases with no gene match: 1. CDR3 nucleotide sequence: TGTGCCAGCAGCTCACTAGCGGGAGATACGCAGTATTTT. Translated: CASSSLAGDTQYF.

This clone was seen a few times. The genes are TRBV6-4 and TRBJ2-1; 13 bases are a match to TRBD2. Germline assignment: CDR1 MRHNA and CDR2 SNTAGT. The CDR3 runs 14 residues. Trimming took 3 bases from V and 8 from J; bases not matched to a gene: 1. CDR3 residues: CASSELAGGHEQFF. For the CDR3, the DNA is TGTGCCAGCAGTGAACTAGCGGGAGGGCATGAGCAGTTCTTC.

In nucleotides, the CDR3 is TGCGCCAGCAGCCGACCGAGCGGGGGGGCCAATGAGCAGTTCTTC. Translating it yields CASSRPSGGANEQFF. V and J are TRBV4-1 and TRBJ2-1, with 10 positions matching TRBD2. The CDR3 spans 15 residues. V dropped 4 bases and J dropped 6; count of bases not matched to a gene: 6. CDR1 MGHRA and CDR2 YSYEKL come from the germline V gene.

This clone has a single count. The chain carries TRBV19 and TRBJ2-1; maybe TRBD1 (6 bases). CDR3 length: 17 amino acids. With 4 bases removed from V and 3 bases from J, the gap between germline ends came to 19 bases. CDR1 is LNHDA and CDR2 is SQIVND in the germline V gene (reference sequence). CDR3 DNA sequence: TGTGCCAGTAGTAACGAACCACAGGGAATGATCTACAATGAGCAGTTCTTC. Its protein is CASSNEPQGMIYNEQFF.

The rearrangement links TRBV10-3 to TRBJ2-7, with 9 positions matching TRBD1. The germline CDR1 and CDR2 sequences are ENHRY and SYGVKD. V shed 4 bases, J shed 2 bases, and the junction held 12 bases outside the gene matches. This CDR3 has 17 amino acids. The CDR3 coding sequence is TGTGCCATCAGTGGGGGGAGTGGGACAGGGCAAGCCTACGAGCAGTACTTC. It encodes CAISGGSGTGQAYEQYF.

The chain combines TRBV7-9 with TRBJ2-1; 7 bases align to TRBD1. J lost 0 bases, V lost 10 bases, and 6 bases had no gene match. The germline V gene has CDR1 SEHNR and CDR2 FQNEAQ (reference sequence). The length of the CDR3 is 14 residues. The CDR3 DNA reads as TGTGCCAACACAGGGGTCAGCTCCTACAATGAGCAGTTCTTC. This gives the protein CANTGVSSYNEQFF.

The chain is built from TRBV28 and TRBJ2-5; D ambiguous. The CDR3 contains 14 residues. Trimming removed 5 bases from V and 3 bases from J, with 13 bases in between. CDR1 is MDHEN and CDR2 is SYDVKM in the germline V gene. The DNA of the CDR3 is TGTGCCAGCAGTCAAACCCCGATGGAAGAGACCCAGTACTTC. Its protein product is CASSQTPMEETQYF.

The chain recombines TRBV25-1 with TRBJ1-1; D remains ambiguous. From germline, CDR1 is MGHDK and CDR2 SYGVNS. V was shortened by 4 bases and J by 5 bases, with 11 bases between the two germline ends. The CDR3 sequence is 13 residues long. Here the CDR3 DNA reads TGTGCCAGCAGTGTGGCGGTAGGGACTGAAGCTTTCTTT. Protein sequence: CASSVAVGTEAFF.

The genes are TRBV6-1 and TRBJ1-4, with D possibly being TRBD1 (5 bases). V lost 2 bases, J lost 2 bases, and 15 bases lay in between. The CDR3 spans 17 residues. The V gene's germline CDR1 is MNHNS and CDR2 SASEGT. The CDR3 bases are TGTGCCAGCAGTGAATATCCCCCGGGGGGGACTAATGAAAAACTGTTTTTT. Translated: CASSEYPPGGTNEKLFF.

This clone was detected a few times. The CDR3 region is CASSPVALAGTDTQYF. CDR3 nucleotides: TGTGCCAGCAGCCCGGTAGCGCTAGCGGGGACAGATACGCAGTATTTT. V is TRBV7-3 and J is TRBJ2-3, with 9 bases lining up with TRBD2. V dropped 5 bases and J dropped 3; count of bases not matched to a gene: 9. Per the germline V gene, CDR1 is SGHTA and CDR2 is FQGTGA. The CDR3 is 16 residues long.

This clone was seen more than once but under ten times. V usage is TRBV3-1 (or the pseudogene TRBV3-2) and J usage is TRBJ2-3, with 8 bases lining up with TRBD2. With 1 base clipped from V and 3 bases from J, the junction kept 15 bases outside the gene matches. The CDR3 runs 19 residues. Germline V gene data show CDR1 as LGHDT and CDR2 as YNNKEL (reference sequence). The CDR3 region has the DNA TGTGCCAGCAGCCAAGCCCCCCCCCGAGGCGGGGGGTCTACAGATACGCAGTATTTT. This gives the protein CASSQAPPRGGGSTDTQYF.

The rearrangement uses TRBV19 and TRBJ1-2, with 7 bases lining up with TRBD1. This CDR3 region has 17 residues. Germline V gene data show CDR1 as LNHDA and CDR2 as SQIVND (reference sequence). V lost 3 bases to trimming and J lost 5 bases; unmatched junction nucleotides: 15. The CDR3 protein is CASSIQGGNPGIYGYTF. The CDR3 region has the DNA TGTGCCAGTAGTATCCAGGGGGGAAACCCGGGCATATATGGCTACACCTTC.

J is TRBJ2-4 and V is TRBV3-1 (or the pseudogene TRBV3-2), with D unresolved. CDR1 is LGHDT and CDR2 is YNNKEL in the germline V gene (reference sequence). Trimming took off 1 base at V and 0 bases at J, with 7 bases between the two ends. This CDR3 is 15 amino acids long. The CDR3 is CASSQAFLAKNIQYF. The CDR3, as DNA: TGTGCCAGCAGCCAAGCTTTCCTAGCCAAAAACATTCAGTACTTC.

The chain recombines TRBV18 with TRBJ2-6, with 13 bases matching TRBD2. The germline CDR1 and CDR2 sequences are KGHSH and LQKENI. V shed 3 bases, J shed 2 bases, and the junction held 4 bases outside the gene matches. The CDR3 totals 18 residues. The CDR3 nucleotides are TGTGCCAGCTCACCGAGGACTAGCGGGAGTGCTGGGGCCAACGTCCTGACTTTC. This sequence encodes CASSPRTSGSAGANVLTF.

The chain joins TRBV20-1 to TRBJ1-1; D unclear. Germline CDR1 is DFQATT and CDR2 is SNEGSKA (reference sequence). The CDR3 consists of 13 residues. V was cut by 3 bases and J by 1 base, with 9 bases left in between. The CDR3 protein is CSASSRGNTEAFF. Here the CDR3 DNA reads TGCAGTGCTAGTTCCCGGGGGAACACTGAAGCTTTCTTT.

J is TRBJ1-1 and V is TRBV6-5; no reliable D call. This CDR3 is 15 amino acids long. In germline, CDR1 is MNHEY, CDR2 SVGAGI. V lost 7 bases and J 1 base, leaving 16 bases between the germline ends. The CDR3 here is CASTTSGSKNTEAFF. CDR3 coding DNA: TGTGCCAGCACTACCTCAGGCAGCAAGAACACTGAAGCTTTCTTT.

The V call is TRBV27, the J call TRBJ2-7; 8 bases are a match to TRBD1. CDR3 length: 23 residues. Looked up from germline, CDR1 is MNHEY and CDR2 is SMNVEV (reference sequence). Unmatched junction bases numbered 30, after V lost 1 base and J lost 4 bases. Written as DNA, the CDR3 is TGTGCCAGCAGTTTATGCCCACAACCCGGACAGGGCCTCCGCCCGTACTGCCCATACGAGCAGTACTTC. Its protein is CASSLCPQPGQGLRPYCPYEQYF.

V and J are TRBV9 and TRBJ2-3, with 9 bases identical to TRBD2. Germline CDR1 reads SGDLS; CDR2 reads YYNGEE. Trimming removed 4 bases from V and 3 bases from J; junction bases left unmatched: 12. This CDR3 has 17 amino acids. The CDR3 bases are TGTGCCAGCAGCCCCATTCTGGGGAGCGGGGGGACAGATACGCAGTATTTT. Its translation: CASSPILGSGGTDTQYF. The full variable domain, its missing parts supplied by reference TRBV9 and TRBJ2-3, is DSGVTQTPKHLITATGQRVTLRCSPRSGDLSVYWYQQSLDQGLQFLIQYYNGEERAKGNILERFSAQQFPDLHSELNLSSLELGDSALYFCASSPILGSGGTDTQYFGPGTRLTVL.

This clone was recorded once. The chain recombines TRBV7-8 with TRBJ2-1, with D possibly matching TRBD2 (6 bases). There are 16 residues in the CDR3. Per the germline V gene, CDR1 is SGHVS and CDR2 is FQNEAQ. Trimming shortened V by 5 bases and J by 1 base, and 15 bases separated the two germline ends. CDR3 amino acids: CASSRETRDSYNEQFF. CDR3 nucleotide sequence: TGTGCCAGCAGCAGAGAGACTAGGGATTCCTACAATGAGCAGTTCTTC. Supplemented by reference TRBV7-8 and TRBJ2-1, the full variable domain reads GAGVSQSPRYKVAKRGQDVALRCDPISGHVSLFWYQQALGQGPEFLTYFQNEAQLDKSGLPSDRFFAERPEGSVSTLKIQRTQQEDSAVYLCASSRETRDSYNEQFFGPGTRLTVL.

The table lists this clone with a count of one. The chain uses TRBV5-4 and TRBJ1-2; D not resolved. Per the germline V gene, CDR1 is SGHNT and CDR2 is YYREEE (reference sequence). The V end was cut by 9 bases, the J end by 4 bases, with 19 bases between. CDR3 size: 14 residues. CDR3 sequence: CATEVAPGIYGYTF. In nucleotides, the CDR3 is TGTGCCACCGAGGTCGCCCCCGGAATCTATGGCTACACCTTC.

The genes are TRBV11-2 and TRBJ2-1; 12 nucleotides agree with TRBD1. With 5 bases clipped from V and 7 bases from J, the junction kept 9 bases outside the gene matches. The CDR3 has 16 amino acids. From germline, CDR1 is SGHAT and CDR2 FQNNGV. DNA for the CDR3: TGTGCCAGCAGCCCTAGAGGGACAGGGGGCATGAATGAGCAGTTCTTC. Translating it yields CASSPRGTGGMNEQFF.

This clone was counted only a few times. CDR3 protein: CASMGSGTSGKLNEQYF. The CDR3 DNA reads TGTGCCAGCATGGGATCAGGGACTAGCGGGAAGCTAAACGAGCAGTACTTC. This sequence joins TRBV2 and TRBJ2-7, with 13 bases matching TRBD2. CDR1 and CDR2 from the germline V gene are SNHLY and FYNNEI. V trimming: 7 bases; J trimming: 5 bases; junction bases outside the gene matches: 14. CDR3 length equals 17 residues.

V and J are TRBV9 and TRBJ2-5; 9 bases agree with TRBD2. This CDR3 contains 15 residues. Germline V lookup: CDR1 SGDLS, CDR2 YYNGEE. The V segment lost 2 bases and the J segment 1 base; nucleotides outside the gene matches: 3. The CDR3 region has the DNA TGTGCCAGCAGCGTCGCGGGAGGGGTCCAAGAGACCCAGTACTTC. Translated: CASSVAGGVQETQYF.

The V gene is TRBV27, the J gene TRBJ2-1, with D perhaps matching TRBD1 or TRBD2 (7 bases each). V was shortened by 8 bases and J by 0 bases, with 29 bases between the two germline ends. The CDR3 extends over 20 amino acids. The germline V gene has CDR1 MNHEY and CDR2 SMNVEV (reference sequence). The CDR3 sequence is CASRPAGGGLSGVSYNEQFF. CDR3 DNA sequence: TGTGCCAGCCGTCCGGCCGGAGGGGGCCTAAGCGGGGTCTCCTACAATGAGCAGTTCTTC.

The CDR3 reads CASSHLNNTHTEAFF. The DNA for the CDR3 is TGTGCCAGCAGCCATTTAAATAACACCCACACTGAAGCTTTCTTT. This chain connects TRBV7-9 to TRBJ1-1; D unclear. The CDR3 contains 15 residues. CDR1 and CDR2 from the germline V gene are SEHNR and FQNEAQ (reference sequence). Trimming removed 5 bases from V and 3 bases from J, with 16 bases in between.

J is TRBJ1-2 and V is TRBV7-9, with 8 bases fitting TRBD1. CDR1 is SEHNR and CDR2 is FQNEAQ in the germline V gene (reference sequence). This CDR3 region has 16 residues. Trimming at V came to 5 bases and at J to 0 bases, leaving 8 bases not matched to a gene. CDR3 DNA: TGTGCCAGCAGCGACCTGGACAGGGTAGCTAACTATGGCTACACCTTC. As protein: CASSDLDRVANYGYTF.